The present T cell receptor (beta chain) was sequenced within a study of shared clonotypes between healthy human individuals. Produced via immunoSEQ multiplex PCR; TCRdb's table is partial and in-frame only. The sample carries about 470,000 clones, roughly 80% recorded once. Germline CDR1 is MGHDK and CDR2 is SYGVNS. The V end lost 1 base, the J end lost 2 bases, and 11 bases lay between the germline ends. This CDR3 comprises 15 residues. Sample: PBMCs. The chain has TRBV25-1 and TRBJ1-1; no reliable D call. The clonotype was recovered from a woman aged 40 to 55 in good health. Some clones in this sample may be carry-over from other donors' samples. In nucleotides, the CDR3 is TGTGCCAGCAGTGAATGGGGAACAGTCAACACTGAAGCTTTCTTT. Translation: CASSEWGTVNTEAFF.